The 3 T cell receptor beta chains in this list originate from one sample, sequenced in a study of T cell responses to AZD1222 COVID-19 vaccine. Sequencing was performed with immunoSEQ multiplex PCR; in TCRdb, only in-frame clones are kept and a portion is missing. This table has over 100,000 clones, 90% to 95% appearing once. Material: peripheral blood, obtained on day 0 of AZD1222 vaccination. Receptors originate from an adult in good health.

The chain joins TRBV5-1 to TRBJ2-1; 9 nucleotides align to TRBD1. There are 15 residues in the CDR3. Germline V gene data show CDR1 as SGHRS and CDR2 as YFSETQ. With V trimmed by 3 bases and J by 1 base, 2 bases remained unmatched. CDR3 bases: TGCGCCAGCAGCTGGGGGACAGGGTCCTACAATGAGCAGTTCTTC. This codes for CASSWGTGSYNEQFF.

The rearrangement uses TRBV2 and TRBJ2-1; the match to TRBD1 covers 9 bases. The CDR3 runs to 15 residues. Germline V gene lookup returns CDR1 SNHLY and CDR2 FYNNEI. Losses at the gene ends were 6 bases for V and 1 base for J; bases not matched to a gene: 4. The CDR3 is CASRGGQGSYNEQFF. Here the CDR3 DNA reads TGTGCCAGCAGAGGGGGACAGGGATCCTACAATGAGCAGTTCTTC.

The chain uses TRBV5-8 and TRBJ2-1; 11 nucleotides align to TRBD2. Germline trimming cut 3 bases from V and 3 bases from J; bases unmatched to any gene: 2. The CDR3 is 15 amino acids. The V gene's germline CDR1 is SGHTS and CDR2 YDEGEE. CDR3 coding DNA: TGTGCCAGCAGCTCAGGACTAGCGGGCTACAATGAGCAGTTCTTC. Its translation: CASSSGLAGYNEQFF. Based on the CDR3 plus reference TRBV5-8 and TRBJ2-1, the full variable domain is EAGVTQSPTHLIKTRGQQATLRCSPISGHTSVYWYQQALGLGLQFLLWYDEGEERNRGNFPPRFSGRQFPNYSSELNVNALELEDSALYLCASSSGLAGYNEQFFGPGTRLTVL.